The 22 T cell receptor beta chains presented below share a single source sample, sequenced in a study of prognosis after radiotherapy for stage I lung cancer. Multiplex PCR, run in two rounds, amplified TCR beta CDR3 from genomic DNA. The use of primers specific to each TRBV and TRBJ gene characterized first-round PCR. TCRdb reanalysed the multiplex PCR reads using MiXCR and keeps one entry per CDR3 protein. The sample comprises more than 25,000 distinct CDR3 sequences, about 33% of which are singletons, and about 33% rests with the top ten. Here the sequenced sample was PBMCs, taken before or after stereotactic body radiation therapy (not recorded which). These receptors all come from a donor of 50 years or more with non-small cell lung cancer.

The J gene is TRBJ2-5, the V gene TRBV7-8; 7 bases agree with TRBD2. The ends lost 1 base at V and 5 bases at J; junction bases unmatched: 16. Germline loops: CDR1 SGHVS, CDR2 FQNEAQ. The CDR3 runs to 18 residues. The CDR3 protein is CASSLVTPLAAITETQYF. CDR3 in DNA: TGTGCCAGCAGCTTAGTCACCCCCCTAGCGGCCATAACGGAGACCCAGTACTTC.

This clonotype was recorded many times. The chain combines TRBV20-1 with TRBJ2-3, with 11 bases lining up with TRBD2. The V gene end was trimmed by 6 bases and the J gene end by 4 bases; junction bases not matched to a gene: 9. The CDR3 is 15 amino acids. Germline lookup yields CDR1 DFQATT and CDR2 SNEGSKA (reference sequence). The CDR3 spells CSAKLAGDFSDTQYF. The CDR3 DNA is TGCAGTGCAAAACTAGCGGGAGATTTTTCAGATACGCAGTATTTT.

Many counts were recorded for this clonotype. V usage is TRBV10-3 and J usage is TRBJ1-1; unclear D gene. This CDR3 has 15 residues. Germline CDR1 reads ENHRY; CDR2 reads SYGVKD. V dropped 0 bases and J dropped 1 base, with 9 bases sitting between them. The CDR3 region is CAISESADSNTEAFF. In nucleotides, the CDR3 is TGTGCCATCAGTGAGTCGGCGGATTCGAACACTGAAGCTTTCTTT.

The chain has TRBV19 and TRBJ1-5, with TRBD1 matching 11 bases. Trimming took 5 bases from V and 6 from J; bases not matched to a gene: 3. CDR1 and CDR2 from the germline V gene are LNHDA and SQIVND (reference sequence). CDR3 length: 14 amino acids. CDR3 coding DNA: TGTGCCAGTAGTTCGGGACAGGGGGGTCAGCCCCAGCATTTT. Amino acids: CASSSGQGGQPQHF.

This clonotype was observed at least ten times. The chain carries TRBV5-5 and TRBJ2-2; 8 bases map to TRBD2. V lost 1 base and J lost 5; bases outside the gene matches: 7. The CDR3 runs 16 residues. Looked up from germline, CDR1 is SGHKS and CDR2 is YYEKEE (reference sequence). The CDR3 loop is CASSLSSGSYTGELFF. CDR3 coding DNA: TGTGCCAGCAGCTTGAGCAGCGGGAGCTATACCGGGGAGCTGTTTTTT.

This clonotype was detected ten times or more. The chain has TRBV5-1 and TRBJ2-2; 9 bases match TRBD1. The V gene end was trimmed by 2 bases and the J gene end by 5 bases; junction bases not matched to a gene: 10. The CDR3 totals 17 residues. Germline V gene sequence: CDR1 SGHRS, CDR2 YFSETQ. CDR3 nucleotide sequence: TGCGCCAGCAGCTTTCAATGGGAGGGACAGGGAACCGGGGAGCTGTTTTTT. Its protein is CASSFQWEGQGTGELFF.

A few counts support this clonotype. The genes are TRBV3-1 and TRBJ2-2, with no clear D. With 1 base removed from V and 1 base from J, the gap between germline ends came to 4 bases. There are 14 residues in the CDR3. CDR1 is LGHDT, CDR2 YNNKEL, per germline (reference sequence). This CDR3 is CASSQAMNTGELFF. In DNA form, the CDR3 reads TGTGCCAGCAGCCAAGCGATGAACACCGGGGAGCTGTTTTTT.

At least ten counts were recorded for this clonotype. The chain employs TRBV15 and TRBJ1-2; weak D call: TRBD1 (5 bases). Trimming pared 4 bases from V and 7 bases from J, leaving 16 bases between. Germline loops: CDR1 LNHNV, CDR2 YYDKDF (reference sequence). This CDR3 comprises 14 residues. The CDR3 is CATSIRRGTVGYTF. CDR3 DNA sequence: TGTGCCACCAGCATACGACGGGGGACTGTTGGCTACACCTTC.

This clonotype was counted many times. The V and J genes are TRBV19 and TRBJ2-2; 12 bases agree with TRBD2. The germline V gene has CDR1 LNHDA and CDR2 SQIVND (reference sequence). Losses at the gene ends were 5 bases for V and 5 bases for J; bases not matched to a gene: 9. The CDR3 runs to 17 residues. The CDR3 DNA reads as TGTGCCAGTAGTCCGTCTAGCGGGAGGGCAAGGACCGGGGAGCTGTTTTTT. Amino acids: CASSPSSGRARTGELFF.

This clonotype was seen repeatedly, ten times or more. The chain has TRBV25-1 and TRBJ1-4, with a possible D match to TRBD1 (5 bases). V shed 5 bases and J shed 5 bases, with 15 bases lying between them. Germline loops: CDR1 MGHDK, CDR2 SYGVNS. CDR3 length: 15 residues. CDR3 loop: CASSYGALLNEKLFF. DNA of the CDR3: TGTGCCAGCAGTTATGGGGCCTTGTTGAATGAAAAACTGTTTTTT. The full variable domain, rest sourced from reference TRBV25-1 and TRBJ1-4, is EADIYQTPRYLVIGTGKKITLECSQTMGHDKMYWYQQDPGMELHLIHYSYGVNSTEKGDLSSESTVSRIRTEHFPLTLESARPSHTSQYLCASSYGALLNEKLFFGSGTQLSVL.

V and J are TRBV6-2 or TRBV6-3 and TRBJ2-1, with D possibly TRBD2 on 6 matching bases. CDR3 length equals 16 residues. V shed 0 bases and J shed 1 base, with 10 bases lying between them. Germline assignment: CDR1 MNHEY and CDR2 SVGEGT. For the CDR3, the DNA is TGTGCCAGCAGTTACTCGCTAGCGTCTTCCTACAATGAGCAGTTCTTC. This encodes CASSYSLASSYNEQFF.

This clonotype was counted a few times. The chain is built from TRBV12-3 or TRBV12-4 and TRBJ2-1; TRBD2 aligns across 7 bases. This CDR3 comprises 17 residues. Losses at the gene ends were 6 bases for V and 4 bases for J; bases not matched to a gene: 15. CDR3 loop: CASRPGSGNSGYNEQFF. In DNA, the CDR3 is TGTGCCAGCAGACCAGGATCCGGGAATAGCGGGTACAATGAGCAGTTCTTC.

This clonotype was detected many times. The chain joins TRBV6-5 to TRBJ1-6; D is undetermined. Germline CDR1 and CDR2: MNHEY and SVGAGI. V lost 2 bases to trimming and J lost 8 bases, with 10 bases between them. This CDR3 contains 14 residues. The CDR3 bases are TGTGCCAGCAGTTACGGCGGGTGGGATTCACCCCTCCACTTT. This encodes CASSYGGWDSPLHF.

Worth noting for this clonotype: A junction boundary mismatches the germline segment, possibly from a read error. The V and J genes are TRBV7-9 and TRBJ1-5; TRBD1 matches 9 bases. This CDR3 has 16 residues. CDR1 is SEHNR, CDR2 FQNEAQ, per germline (reference sequence). The CDR3 reads CASSLSGTGKTQPLHF. The CDR3 DNA sequence: TGTGCCAGCAGCTTATCCGGGACAGGGAAGACTCAGCCCCTGCATTTT.

There are many counts of this clonotype. The chain has TRBV5-5 and TRBJ1-1; possibly TRBD1 for D (6 bases). The germline V gene has CDR1 SGHKS and CDR2 YYEKEE (reference sequence). Trimming left V 4 bases short and J 1 base short, with 17 bases between. CDR3 length: 16 residues. CDR3 region: CASSRRTEQTNTEAFF. CDR3 coding DNA: TGTGCCAGCAGCCGCCGGACAGAACAAACGAACACTGAAGCTTTCTTT.

This clonotype was counted ten times or more. This sequence joins TRBV28 and TRBJ2-7, with 7 bases fitting TRBD1. This CDR3 region has 16 residues. V trimming: 7 bases; J trimming: 2 bases; junction bases outside the gene matches: 14. Germline CDR1 MDHEN, CDR2 SYDVKM. The CDR3 loop reads CASTEGAGRTAYEQYF. The CDR3 coding sequence is TGTGCCAGCACCGAGGGGGCCGGCAGAACGGCCTACGAGCAGTACTTC. The variable domain in full, with the rest retrieved from reference TRBV28 and TRBJ2-7, is DVKVTQSSRYLVKRTGEKVFLECVQDMDHENMFWYRQDPGLGLRLIYFSYDVKMKEKGDIPEGYSVSREKKERFSLILESASTNQTSMYLCASTEGAGRTAYEQYFGPGTRLTVT.

Concerning this clonotype: This may be a read error: a much more frequent sequence differs by one nucleotide. The J gene is TRBJ2-1, the V gene TRBV9; D is unresolved. The V gene lost 7 bases and the J gene lost 7 bases, with 15 bases spanning the gap. The CDR3 consists of 13 residues. CDR1 is SGDLS, CDR2 YYNGEE, per germline. The DNA for the CDR3 is TGTGCCAGCGGCGCCCTCCCGGTTAATGAGCAGTTCTTC. It is translated as CASGALPVNEQFF.

Sample share makes this clonotype large. The J gene is TRBJ2-3, the V gene TRBV2; D gene ambiguous. Germline V CDR1 and CDR2: SNHLY, FYNNEI. The CDR3 spans 15 residues. The germline V and J ends were trimmed by 2 bases and 0 bases, with 9 bases remaining between them. As DNA, the CDR3 is TGTGCCAGCAGTGAAACGGGCTCTAGCACAGATACGCAGTATTTT. It yields the protein CASSETGSSTDTQYF.

As to this clonotype: A read error is likely here: a far larger clone is one base away. This chain joins TRBV6-2 or TRBV6-3 and TRBJ1-6; 7 nucleotides match TRBD1. In germline, CDR1 is MNHEY, CDR2 SVGEGT. This CDR3 has 13 amino acids. The V gene end was trimmed by 8 bases and the J gene end by 11 bases; junction bases not matched to a gene: 9. DNA for the CDR3: TGTGCCAGCGGAACAGGGGCAGATCCACCCCTCCACTTT. Translated: CASGTGADPPLHF.

This clonotype showed up many times. The rearrangement uses TRBV10-3 and TRBJ2-7; 7 bases align to TRBD1. The J segment lost 2 bases and the V segment lost 5 bases, leaving 3 bases of the junction unmatched. The germline V gene encodes CDR1 ENHRY and CDR2 SYGVKD. The length of the CDR3 is 13 residues. The chain's CDR3 is CAISPTGPYEQYF. The DNA for the CDR3 is TGTGCCATCAGTCCGACAGGGCCCTACGAGCAGTACTTC.

This clonotype occurred a few times. A much larger clone lies a single base off, so this may be a read error. The chain combines TRBV20-1 with TRBJ2-3; TRBD2 matches at 8 bases. J gave up 8 bases and V 6 bases, and 10 bases lay outside the gene matches. The CDR3 consists of 13 residues. Germline CDR1 is DFQATT and CDR2 is SNEGSKA (reference sequence). CDR3 DNA sequence: TGCAGTGCCTTGACTAGCGTCACTGGTACGCAGTATTTT. It yields the protein CSALTSVTGTQYF.

CDR3 amino acids: CATKGQGSTDTQYF. CDR3 DNA: TGTGCCACCAAGGGACAGGGAAGCACAGATACGCAGTATTTT. This chain connects TRBV6-1 to TRBJ2-3; TRBD1 aligns across 9 bases. This CDR3 is 14 amino acids long. Looked up from germline, CDR1 is MNHNS and CDR2 is SASEGT. With 10 bases clipped from V and 0 bases from J, the junction kept 5 bases outside the gene matches.